Listed below are T cell receptor beta chains from one sample, sequenced in a study of blood T cell repertoires in COVID-19. Produced via immunoSEQ multiplex PCR; TCRdb's table is partial and in-frame only. Found here are around 200,000 clones, 86% of them singletons; the top ten hold about 5.6%. Sequencing input: PBMCs or T cells enriched from blood (not recorded which). Receptors were obtained from a man aged 40-55 years with acute COVID-19. Each CDR3 is given without its conserved first and last residue.

V gene	J gene	CDR3 protein
TRBV28	TRBJ2-7	ASSSPRGFLYEQY
TRBV6-6	TRBJ2-1	ASSYRGSHDEQF
TRBV27	TRBJ2-7	ASSTRATGYEQY
TRBV7-9	TRBJ1-6	ASSSAGTNYNSPLH
TRBV19	TRBJ2-7	ASSTDPGDRGYEQY
TRBV5-5	TRBJ1-6	ASSSITGRVSPPLH
TRBV10-3	TRBJ1-1	AISEISTEAF
TRBV7-8	TRBJ1-1	ASSQGVNTEAF
TRBV7-2	TRBJ2-5	ASSPRGQETQY
TRBV19	TRBJ1-5	ASSPDRPNQPQH
TRBV7-9	TRBJ1-1	ASSLKGGTEAF
TRBV5-1	TRBJ2-3	ASSLMGQGNTDTQY
TRBV7-2	TRBJ2-7	ASSSKREVSYEQY